This TCR beta chain was profiled in a study of T cell responses to AZD1222 COVID-19 vaccine. TCRdb keeps only in-frame clones here, not all; method: immunoSEQ multiplex PCR. The table has 120,000 or so clones, roughly 90% seen once. Germline CDR1 and CDR2: SGHAT and FQNNGV. Trimming at V came to 5 bases and at J to 2 bases, leaving 3 bases not matched to a gene. This CDR3 spans 15 amino acids. Sample: peripheral blood, taken on day 0 of AZD1222 vaccination. This TCR came from an adult in good health. The rearrangement joins TRBV11-2 to TRBJ1-4; 9 bases agree with TRBD1. The CDR3 region is CASSVTGGTNEKLFF. CDR3 sequence (DNA): TGTGCCAGCAGCGTCACAGGGGGCACTAATGAAAAACTGTTTTTT.